Listed here are 11 T cell receptor beta chains from one sample, sequenced in a study of blood T cell repertoires in COVID-19. Repertoires were generated with immunoSEQ multiplex PCR, while TCRdb's copy carries only in-frame clones and drops some. The repertoire holds under 170,000 clones, with 80% to 90% as singletons. The specimen was peripheral blood. The receptors derive from an older man with acute or convalescent COVID-19.

The chain links TRBV4-3 to TRBJ1-6; D call uncertain. The CDR3 has 16 amino acids. The germline V gene encodes CDR1 LGHNA and CDR2 YSLEER. Deletions cut 3 bases from V and 2 bases from J, with 11 bases between. CDR3 DNA: TGCGCCAGCAGCCACTCGAGGGCGGCCTATAATTCACCCCTCCACTTT. This codes for CASSHSRAAYNSPLHF.

This chain joins TRBV10-3 and TRBJ2-7; 14 bases are a match to TRBD2. The CDR3 totals 17 residues. Germline lookup yields CDR1 ENHRY and CDR2 SYGVKD. The J segment lost 1 base and the V segment lost 2 bases, leaving 4 bases of the junction unmatched. This CDR3 reads CAISETRLAGGSYEQYF. In DNA form, the CDR3 reads TGTGCCATCAGTGAGACGCGACTAGCGGGAGGGTCCTACGAGCAGTACTTC.

The V and J genes are TRBV18 and TRBJ2-7, with 14 bases aligning to TRBD2. The CDR3 spans 15 residues. CDR1 KGHSH and CDR2 LQKENI come from the germline V gene. V shed 4 bases, J shed 5 bases, and the junction held 4 bases outside the gene matches. The CDR3 nucleotides are TGTGCCAGCTCACGACTAGCGGGAGGGCCGGACGAGCAGTACTTC. It encodes CASSRLAGGPDEQYF.

The rearrangement links TRBV6-5 to TRBJ2-1, with 7 positions matching TRBD2. CDR1 is MNHEY and CDR2 is SVGAGI in the germline V gene. The ends lost 0 bases at V and 5 bases at J; junction bases unmatched: 4. The CDR3 consists of 15 residues. The CDR3 here is CASSYSMLADNEQFF. CDR3 coding DNA: TGTGCCAGCAGTTACTCGATGCTAGCGGACAATGAGCAGTTCTTC.

V usage is TRBV19 and J usage is TRBJ2-5; 8 nucleotides line up with TRBD2. V was pared by 2 bases and J by 4 bases, with 21 bases of the junction left unmatched. The CDR3 totals 20 residues. Germline CDR1 and CDR2: LNHDA and SQIVND (reference sequence). The CDR3 nucleotides are TGTGCCAGTAGTATATTGGGACAAGCGGGAGTACCCTCGGTGGGAGAGACCCAGTACTTC. This translates into CASSILGQAGVPSVGETQYF.

The rearrangement links TRBV7-2 to TRBJ2-1; 11 bases agree with TRBD2. The junction had 4 bases not matched to a gene; V was cut back by 3 bases and J by 6 bases. Germline-derived CDR1 and CDR2 are SGHTA and FQGNSA. The CDR3 consists of 15 residues. The CDR3: CASSLGTSGLNEQFF. The CDR3 DNA reads TGTGCCAGCAGCTTGGGGACTAGCGGTCTCAATGAGCAGTTCTTC.

The table lists this clone with a few counts. The rearrangement uses TRBV2 and TRBJ2-5; 7 positions agree with TRBD1. V gave up 7 bases and J gave up 1 base; unmatched junction bases: 6. CDR1 is SNHLY, CDR2 FYNNEI, per germline. The CDR3 consists of 14 residues. CDR3 region: CASNRQGPQETQYF. In nucleotides, the CDR3 is TGTGCCAGCAACCGACAGGGACCCCAAGAGACCCAGTACTTC.

A word on this clone: This specimen includes other DNA sequences encoding the same CDR3. The chain employs TRBV3-1 (or the pseudogene TRBV3-2) and TRBJ2-2, with D possibly being TRBD2 (5 bases). The V end was cut by 4 bases, the J end by 3 bases, with 6 bases between. The CDR3 contains 13 residues. CDR1 and CDR2 from the germline V gene are LGHDT and YNNKEL (reference sequence). The CDR3 sequence is CASSPGDTGELFF. Here the CDR3 DNA reads TGTGCCAGCAGCCCCGGGGACACCGGGGAGCTGTTTTTT.

The rearrangement uses TRBV7-3 and TRBJ2-3; 7 bases are shared with TRBD2. CDR3 length: 14 amino acids. Trimming took 5 bases from V and 2 from J; bases not matched to a gene: 4. Germline V gives CDR1 SGHTA, CDR2 FQGTGA. This CDR3 is CASSPSGTTDTQYF. The CDR3, as DNA: TGTGCCAGCAGCCCCAGCGGGACCACAGATACGCAGTATTTT.

The chain couples TRBV24-1 to TRBJ1-3, with unresolved D. Germline lookup yields CDR1 KGHDR and CDR2 SFDVKD. V dropped 4 bases and J dropped 0 bases, with 9 bases sitting between them. The CDR3 runs to 15 residues. The CDR3 reads CATSEGVSSGNTIYF. The CDR3 nucleotides are TGTGCCACCAGTGAGGGAGTGAGCTCTGGAAACACCATATATTTT.

This chain uses TRBV9 with TRBJ2-4; the D gene is possibly TRBD1 (6 bases). The V gene lost 0 bases and the J gene lost 12 bases, with 13 bases spanning the gap. Germline V CDR1 and CDR2: SGDLS, YYNGEE. This CDR3 has 13 residues. The CDR3 DNA is TGTGCCAGCAGCGTAGAGCTGACAGGTAATCAGTACTTC. As protein: CASSVELTGNQYF.